Listed here are 27 T cell receptor beta chains from one sample, sequenced in a study of response to subunit inactivated influenza vaccine. TCRdb ran MiXCR on the RT-PCR reads and lists one entry per CDR3 protein. The sample has about 500,000 distinct CDR3 sequences, around 13% seen once. This specimen was PBMCs from blood, taken roughly 48 days after vaccination. The receptors come from a man aged 50 to 59 who received an inactivated influenza vaccine.

The gene calls are TRBV9 and TRBJ2-1, with TRBD2 as a possible D gene (6 bases). Germline CDR1 SGDLS, CDR2 YYNGEE. CDR3 length equals 15 residues. Trimming took off 2 bases at V and 5 bases at J, with 14 bases between the two ends. The CDR3 region is CASSVRGLINNEQFF. Written as DNA, the CDR3 is TGTGCCAGCAGCGTCCGGGGACTCATAAACAATGAGCAGTTCTTC.

The sample holds a few counts of this clonotype. The rearrangement uses TRBV5-1 and TRBJ2-5, with 12 positions matching TRBD2. The germline CDR1 and CDR2 sequences are SGHRS and YFSETQ. The length of the CDR3 is 16 residues. The V and J ends lost 3 bases and 4 bases, in that order; junction bases with no gene match: 7. The CDR3 nucleotides read TGCGCCAGCAGCTCCTACCTAGCGGGAGGGGGAGAGACCCAGTACTTC. Translation gives CASSSYLAGGGETQYF.

This clonotype has at least ten counts. The V call is TRBV6-2 or TRBV6-3, the J call TRBJ1-2; D is perhaps TRBD1 (6 bases). The V end lost 5 bases, the J end lost 4 bases, and 11 bases lay between the germline ends. Germline CDR1 MNHEY, CDR2 SVGEGT. This CDR3 is 13 amino acids long. CDR3 nucleotide sequence: TGTGCCAGCAGTCGGACAGACATCTATGGCTACACCTTC. It encodes CASSRTDIYGYTF.

The chain links TRBV24-1 to TRBJ2-1; 9 positions match TRBD1. V trimming: 4 bases; J trimming: 7 bases; junction bases outside the gene matches: 4. Germline assignment: CDR1 KGHDR and CDR2 SFDVKD. This CDR3 has 14 amino acids. This CDR3 is CATSESGTGNEQFF. In DNA form, the CDR3 reads TGTGCCACCAGTGAGTCCGGGACAGGGAATGAGCAGTTCTTC.

This clonotype was picked up many times. The chain employs TRBV12-3 or TRBV12-4 and TRBJ2-3; 10 bases map to TRBD2. The trim removed 6 bases at V and 1 base at J, leaving 4 bases unmatched. This CDR3 spans 15 amino acids. The CDR3 nucleotides read TGTGCCAGCAGCCCTGGGACTAGCGGCACAGATACGCAGTATTTT. This gives the protein CASSPGTSGTDTQYF.

In this sample, this clonotype turned up many times. The chain couples TRBV6-1 to TRBJ2-1, with D uncertain. Germline-derived CDR1 and CDR2 are MNHNS and SASEGT. The V end was cut by 10 bases, the J end by 0 bases, with 10 bases between. The CDR3 totals 13 residues. Here the CDR3 reads CATAIGSYNEQFF. CDR3 sequence (DNA): TGTGCCACCGCAATCGGCTCCTACAATGAGCAGTTCTTC.

Only a few counts were recorded for this clonotype. CDR3 sequence reads: CASSDRIGYGQFF. CDR3 nucleotides: TGTGCCAGCAGCGACCGAATCGGGTACGGGCAGTTCTTC. The chain links TRBV9 to TRBJ2-1; D remains unclear. V was pared by 3 bases and J by 12 bases, with 16 bases between. The CDR3 sequence is 13 residues long. Germline CDR1 reads SGDLS; CDR2 reads YYNGEE.

V is TRBV5-1 and J is TRBJ2-1; 8 bases fit TRBD2. CDR1 is SGHRS and CDR2 is YFSETQ in the germline V gene. The CDR3 consists of 16 residues. Germline trimming cut 0 bases from V and 7 bases from J; bases unmatched to any gene: 9. The CDR3 spells CASSLGVAGRGNEQFF. The CDR3 DNA reads as TGCGCCAGCAGCTTGGGAGTAGCGGGAAGAGGGAATGAGCAGTTCTTC.

The chain combines TRBV4-2 with TRBJ2-5; D possibly uses TRBD1 or TRBD2 (5 bases each). Trimming removed 0 bases at V and 4 bases at J, with 9 bases between. The CDR3 is 14 residues long. Germline loops: CDR1 LGHNA, CDR2 YNFKEQ. The CDR3 region is CASSQEGVRETQYF. CDR3 bases: TGTGCCAGCAGCCAAGAGGGGGTGAGAGAGACCCAGTACTTC.

This chain links TRBV20-1 with TRBJ1-6, with D unclear. The CDR3 is 12 residues long. Deletions cut 3 bases from V and 6 bases from J, with 6 bases between. Looked up from germline, CDR1 is DFQATT and CDR2 is SNEGSKA (reference sequence). The CDR3 here is CSASPFNSPLHF. CDR3 bases: TGCAGTGCTAGTCCATTTAATTCACCCCTCCACTTT.

This clonotype was seen more than once but under ten times. This chain connects TRBV5-1 to TRBJ1-5; perhaps TRBD1 as D (5 bases). The V end lost 4 bases, the J end lost 6 bases, and 17 bases lay between the germline ends. The CDR3 has 15 residues. Germline V gene lookup returns CDR1 SGHRS and CDR2 YFSETQ. DNA of the CDR3: TGCGCCAGCAGCCCCGACCCCGGGGGTGGTCAGCCCCAGCATTTT. It codes for CASSPDPGGGQPQHF.

The chain carries TRBV12-3 or TRBV12-4 and TRBJ1-6; 9 bases line up with TRBD1. J lost 10 bases, V lost 6 bases, and 10 bases had no gene match. The CDR3 runs to 15 residues. The CDR3: CASRPNRGLGSPLHF. The CDR3 DNA sequence: TGTGCCAGCAGGCCGAACAGGGGGCTTGGATCACCCCTCCACTTT.

This rearrangement joins TRBV14 to TRBJ2-7; TRBD1 is a possible D gene (6 bases). Trimming left V 4 bases short and J 2 bases short, with 12 bases between. CDR3 size: 14 residues. Germline CDR1 is SGHDN and CDR2 is FVKESK. CDR3 in amino acids: CASSPWQGPYEQYF. CDR3 nucleotides: TGTGCCAGCAGCCCATGGCAGGGGCCCTACGAGCAGTACTTC.

This clonotype was found many times. The rearrangement joins TRBV7-2 to TRBJ1-2; 7 nucleotides match TRBD1. Germline-derived CDR1 and CDR2 are SGHTA and FQGNSA. With 6 bases clipped from V and 8 bases from J, the junction kept 6 bases outside the gene matches. The CDR3 is 12 residues long. The CDR3 DNA reads TGTGCCAGCAGTTACAGGGGTGGCGGCTACACCTTC. It translates to CASSYRGGGYTF.

V is TRBV28 and J is TRBJ2-7, with D perhaps matching TRBD2 (5 bases). V was clipped by 7 bases and J by 3 bases, with 19 bases between them. CDR3 length: 15 amino acids. The germline CDR1 and CDR2 sequences are MDHEN and SYDVKM. The CDR3 coding sequence is TGTGCCAGCAAAGGTAGCGACCAAAGACTCTACGAGCAGTACTTC. Translation gives CASKGSDQRLYEQYF.

This clonotype was counted many times. Sequence at one end of the junction differs from germline and may be a read error. This chain uses TRBV5-1 with TRBJ1-3, with no clear D. The CDR3 is 14 residues long. Germline V lookup: CDR1 SGHRS, CDR2 YFSETQ. The CDR3 DNA follows: TGTGCCAGCAGCTTAGGGTCCTCTGGAAACACCATATATTTT. Translation gives CASSLGSSGNTIYF. The full variable domain, in which reference TRBV5-1 and TRBJ1-3 provide the parts outside the CDR3, is KAGVTQTPRYLIKTRGQQVTLSCSPISGHRSVSWYQQTPGQGLQFLFEYFSETQRNKGNFPGRFSGRQFSNSRSEMNVSTLELGDSALYLCASSLGSSGNTIYFGEGSWLTVV.

This clonotype was seen a few times. The V and J genes are TRBV7-2 and TRBJ2-1, with 9 bases lining up with TRBD1. Germline V gives CDR1 SGHTA, CDR2 FQGNSA. After removal of 5 bases from V and 6 bases from J, the junction contained 14 bases not matched to a gene. The CDR3 extends over 17 amino acids. The CDR3 loop is CASSPKGQGYWSNEQFF. The CDR3 nucleotides are TGTGCCAGCAGCCCAAAAGGACAGGGGTATTGGTCCAATGAGCAGTTCTTC.

The V gene is TRBV28, the J gene TRBJ2-1; the match to TRBD2 covers 12 bases. Germline V gene lookup returns CDR1 MDHEN and CDR2 SYDVKM. The ends lost 1 base at V and 7 bases at J; junction bases unmatched: 11. The CDR3 runs to 18 residues. This CDR3 is CASSLSPWTSGTLNEQFF. In DNA, the CDR3 is TGTGCCAGCAGTTTATCCCCTTGGACTAGCGGGACCCTTAATGAGCAGTTCTTC.

In the case of this clonotype: A much larger clone is a single base away; this may be a read error. J is TRBJ2-1 and V is TRBV9; no clear D. This CDR3 contains 11 residues. Germline V gene data show CDR1 as SGDLS and CDR2 as YYNGEE. Trimming cost V 4 bases and J 5 bases, with 4 bases left between them. CDR3 in amino acids: CASSHDNEQFF. In DNA, the CDR3 is TGTGCCAGCAGCCACGACAATGAGCAGTTCTTC.

V is TRBV15 and J is TRBJ2-2; tentatively, D is TRBD1 or TRBD2 (5 bases each). V was pared by 0 bases and J by 2 bases, with 13 bases between. This CDR3 is built from 17 residues. The germline gives CDR1 LNHNV, CDR2 YYDKDF (reference sequence). The CDR3 region is CATSRDPPGRNTGELFF. DNA of the CDR3: TGTGCCACCAGCAGAGATCCTCCAGGGAGAAACACCGGGGAGCTGTTTTTT.

This clonotype was found a few times. This sequence joins TRBV12-3 or TRBV12-4 and TRBJ2-7; 9 positions match TRBD1. This CDR3 region has 15 residues. Unmatched junction bases numbered 4, after V lost 4 bases and J lost 0 bases. The CDR3 loop is CASSSRDRVSYEQYF. The CDR3 DNA reads as TGTGCCAGCAGTTCCCGGGACAGGGTCTCCTACGAGCAGTACTTC.

This clonotype has just a few counts. The chain's CDR3 is CSAGLAGDPTQYF. The CDR3 coding sequence is TGCAGTGCTGGACTAGCGGGGGACCCGACCCAGTACTTC. The V call is TRBV20-1, the J call TRBJ2-5, with 13 bases aligning to TRBD2. V trimming: 5 bases; J trimming: 7 bases; junction bases outside the gene matches: 4. The germline V gene has CDR1 DFQATT and CDR2 SNEGSKA (reference sequence). The CDR3 is made up of 13 amino acids.

The J gene is TRBJ2-3, the V gene TRBV5-1; TRBD2 matches at 8 bases. This CDR3 contains 16 residues. Looked up from germline, CDR1 is SGHRS and CDR2 is YFSETQ. V was clipped by 3 bases and J by 6 bases; unmatched bases: 12. The DNA of the CDR3 is TGCGCCAGCAGCTGGACTTCTAGCGGGTCTTTTGATACGCAGTATTTT. Protein: CASSWTSSGSFDTQYF.

This chain uses TRBV30 with TRBJ2-3, with D uncertain. The CDR3 has 12 residues. Germline V lookup: CDR1 GTSNPN, CDR2 SVGIG (reference sequence). Trimming shortened V by 2 bases and J by 5 bases, and 8 bases separated the two germline ends. This CDR3 is CAWSLRIDTQYF. CDR3 in DNA: TGTGCCTGGAGTTTAAGGATAGATACGCAGTATTTT.

J is TRBJ2-7 and V is TRBV3-1, with TRBD1 matching over 8 bases. This CDR3 comprises 13 residues. The trim removed 2 bases at V and 7 bases at J, leaving 4 bases unmatched. Germline V CDR1 and CDR2: LGHDT, YNNKEL (reference sequence). In DNA form, the CDR3 reads TGTGCCAGCAGCCAACGACAGGGGTGGGAGCAGTACTTC. Translating it yields CASSQRQGWEQYF.

This chain links TRBV7-2 with TRBJ1-2; D unresolved. CDR3 length: 13 residues. Trimming removed 6 bases from V and 3 bases from J, with 11 bases in between. Germline CDR1 SGHTA, CDR2 FQGNSA. The DNA for the CDR3 is TGTGCCAGCAGTCTTCCCCATTACTATGGCTACACCTTC. Translated: CASSLPHYYGYTF.

V gene TRBV7-9 combines with J gene TRBJ2-7; 11 positions agree with TRBD1. This CDR3 is built from 14 residues. CDR1 and CDR2 (germline): SEHNR, FQNEAQ (reference sequence). Unmatched junction bases numbered 9, after V lost 8 bases and J lost 6 bases. The CDR3: CASGWTGGNFEQYF. Here the CDR3 DNA reads TGTGCCAGCGGATGGACAGGGGGCAATTTCGAGCAGTACTTC.